This is a list of T cell receptor beta chains from one sample in a study of cytomegalovirus exposure and HLA in healthy donors. The table came from immunoSEQ multiplex PCR; TCRdb's copy has only in-frame clones and leaves some out. The sample includes about 120,000 clones, over 60% of them seen just once. The specimen was PBMCs. The receptor set was obtained from a man younger than 30 in good health and CMV-seropositive. Each CDR3 is given with its conserved first and last residue. Each record gives: V gene, J gene, D gene, clone size, CDR3 DNA, CDR3 protein. D genes are given only for firm matches. Expanded clones are given a class, and other clones once, few, many or no size at all.

V gene: TRBV10-2; J gene: TRBJ1-1; D gene: .; clone size: .; CDR3 DNA: TGCGCCAGCAGGCCGTTAACAGGTGAAGCCTTCTTT; CDR3 protein: CASRPLTGEAFF
V gene: TRBV30; J gene: TRBJ2-7; D gene: .; clone size: .; CDR3 DNA: TGTGCCTGGGGAGAATTACGGACCTACGAGCAGTACTTC; CDR3 protein: CAWGELRTYEQYF
V gene: TRBV7-6; J gene: TRBJ1-6; D gene: .; clone size: few; CDR3 DNA: TGTGCCAGCAGCTCGCAGACACCCAACTATAATTCACCCCTCCACTTT; CDR3 protein: CASSSQTPNYNSPLHF
V gene: TRBV14; J gene: TRBJ1-6; D gene: .; clone size: once; CDR3 DNA: TGTGCCAGCAGGCCGGGACAAGGGACCTTCTCACATTTACACGACCTGGGCAATTCACCCCTCCACTTT; CDR3 protein: CASRPGQGTFSHLHDLGNSPLHF
V gene: TRBV30; J gene: TRBJ2-7; D gene: TRBD1; clone size: few; CDR3 DNA: TGTGCCTGGGAGGGACAGTTTCTCCGCGAGCAGTACTTC; CDR3 protein: CAWEGQFLREQYF
V gene: TRBV6-5; J gene: TRBJ2-7; D gene: TRBD1; clone size: .; CDR3 DNA: TGTGCCAGCGGGACAGGAGCCTCCTACGAGCAGTACTTC; CDR3 protein: CASGTGASYEQYF
V gene: TRBV6-5; J gene: TRBJ2-7; D gene: TRBD1; clone size: .; CDR3 DNA: TGTGCCAGCAGTTACTCATTCAGGGGGCTTTACGAGCAGTACTTC; CDR3 protein: CASSYSFRGLYEQYF
V gene: TRBV27; J gene: TRBJ1-1; D gene: .; clone size: .; CDR3 DNA: TGTGCCAGCAGTTTAAGCTTGAACACTGAAGCTTTCTTT; CDR3 protein: CASSLSLNTEAFF
V gene: TRBV5-4; J gene: TRBJ1-1; D gene: TRBD1; clone size: .; CDR3 DNA: TGTGCCAGCAGCTTTGGGACAGGGGTTAGTGAAGCTTTCTTT; CDR3 protein: CASSFGTGVSEAFF
V gene: TRBV11-2; J gene: TRBJ2-6; D gene: TRBD1; clone size: .; CDR3 DNA: TGTGCCAGCAGCCCTGTCGACAGGGAAGTCCTGACTTTC; CDR3 protein: CASSPVDREVLTF
V gene: TRBV27; J gene: TRBJ1-1; D gene: TRBD1; clone size: .; CDR3 DNA: TGTGCCAGCAGCACACAGGGGGCGTGGACTGAAGCTTTCTTT; CDR3 protein: CASSTQGAWTEAFF
V gene: TRBV30; J gene: TRBJ2-5; D gene: TRBD2; clone size: few; CDR3 DNA: TGTGCCTGGAGGGGGGAGGTTAGCGGGGGGCCTCAAGAGACCCAGTACTTC; CDR3 protein: CAWRGEVSGGPQETQYF
V gene: TRBV1; J gene: TRBJ2-2; D gene: .; clone size: .; CDR3 DNA: TGCACCAGCAGCCAAGCTTCCAAAATTCCCCGGGGAGGCACCGGGGAGCTGTTTTTT; CDR3 protein: CTSSQASKIPRGGTGELFF
V gene: TRBV7-8; J gene: TRBJ2-2; D gene: .; clone size: .; CDR3 DNA: TGTGCCAGCAGCCCCCGGGGAAACACCGGGGAGCTGTTTTTT; CDR3 protein: CASSPRGNTGELFF
V gene: TRBV7-9; J gene: TRBJ1-6; D gene: .; clone size: .; CDR3 DNA: TGTGCCAGCAGCTTGGACAGCCAGCTTTATTCACCCCTCCACTTT; CDR3 protein: CASSLDSQLYSPLHF
V gene: TRBV5-1; J gene: TRBJ2-2; D gene: .; clone size: .; CDR3 DNA: TGCGCCAGCAGCTTGACGGGCAGGGGCTTGAACACCGGGGAGCTGTTTTTT; CDR3 protein: CASSLTGRGLNTGELFF
V gene: TRBV5-6; J gene: TRBJ1-6; D gene: .; clone size: .; CDR3 DNA: TGTGCCAGCAGCTTGAGACCGGGGAATAATTCACCCCTCCACTTT; CDR3 protein: CASSLRPGNNSPLHF
V gene: TRBV9; J gene: TRBJ2-1; D gene: TRBD2; clone size: .; CDR3 DNA: TGTGCCAGCAGCCCTTACATAGCGGGGGGGAAAATAGAGCAGTTCTTC; CDR3 protein: CASSPYIAGGKIEQFF
V gene: TRBV18; J gene: TRBJ1-3; D gene: .; clone size: .; CDR3 DNA: TGTGCCAGCTCAACAGGGAACTCTGGAAACACCATATATTTT; CDR3 protein: CASSTGNSGNTIYF
V gene: TRBV29-1; J gene: TRBJ2-6; D gene: .; clone size: .; CDR3 DNA: TGCAGCGCTCAGTCTGGGGCCAACGTCCTGACTTTC; CDR3 protein: CSAQSGANVLTF
V gene: TRBV28; J gene: TRBJ2-1; D gene: TRBD2; clone size: .; CDR3 DNA: TGTGCCAGCAGCCAAGGACTAGCGGGGGGGTGGGCTGAGCAGTTCTTC; CDR3 protein: CASSQGLAGGWAEQFF
V gene: TRBV29-1; J gene: TRBJ2-7; D gene: TRBD2; clone size: .; CDR3 DNA: TGCAGCGTTGGGCGGGGGGGCGTATACGAGCAGTACTTC; CDR3 protein: CSVGRGGVYEQYF
V gene: TRBV15; J gene: TRBJ2-2; D gene: TRBD2; clone size: few; CDR3 DNA: TGTGCCACCAGCGGCACTAGCGGGGGGGCGAACGGGGAGCTGTTTTTT; CDR3 protein: CATSGTSGGANGELFF
V gene: TRBV5-4; J gene: TRBJ2-3; D gene: TRBD2; clone size: once; CDR3 DNA: TGTGCCAGCAGCCAGGGAGACCTAGCGGGGGGTAACACAGATACGCAGTATTTT; CDR3 protein: CASSQGDLAGGNTDTQYF
V gene: TRBV28; J gene: TRBJ1-5; D gene: .; clone size: few; CDR3 DNA: TGTGCCAGCAGTTTATTAGCAGGGCCGCGACAGCCCCAGCATTTT; CDR3 protein: CASSLLAGPRQPQHF
V gene: TRBV19; J gene: TRBJ2-7; D gene: TRBD2; clone size: .; CDR3 DNA: TGTGCCAGTAGTATTTTGGGACTAGCATCCTACGAGCAGTACTTC; CDR3 protein: CASSILGLASYEQYF
V gene: TRBV5-6; J gene: TRBJ2-1; D gene: .; clone size: .; CDR3 DNA: TGTGCCAGCAGCTTCGGCGCGGGGTATGTCTATGAGCAGTTCTTC; CDR3 protein: CASSFGAGYVYEQFF
V gene: TRBV27; J gene: TRBJ2-2; D gene: TRBD1; clone size: .; CDR3 DNA: TGTGCCAGCAGTTTATGGGACAGGGTTGGGGCCGGGGAGCTGTTTTTT; CDR3 protein: CASSLWDRVGAGELFF
V gene: TRBV6-1; J gene: TRBJ2-1; D gene: TRBD1; clone size: once; CDR3 DNA: TGTGCCAGCGAACAGGGGAACTCCTACAATGAGCAGTTCTTC; CDR3 protein: CASEQGNSYNEQFF
V gene: TRBV29-1; J gene: TRBJ2-7; D gene: .; clone size: .; CDR3 DNA: TGCAGCGTTGAAGGGGGGGAAGCCTACGAGCAGTACTTC; CDR3 protein: CSVEGGEAYEQYF
V gene: TRBV5-1; J gene: TRBJ2-2; D gene: TRBD2; clone size: few; CDR3 DNA: TGCGCCAGCAGCCGGCGAGGACTAGCGGGGGATCGGGGCACCGGGGAGCTGTTTTTT; CDR3 protein: CASSRRGLAGDRGTGELFF
V gene: TRBV27; J gene: TRBJ2-5; D gene: TRBD2; clone size: .; CDR3 DNA: TGTGCCAGCACAGCGGGGGGGCCCCAGTACTTC; CDR3 protein: CASTAGGPQYF
V gene: TRBV18; J gene: TRBJ2-1; D gene: .; clone size: .; CDR3 DNA: TGTGCCAGCTCACCCTCGGTAGCAAGCAGTGAGCAGTTCTTC; CDR3 protein: CASSPSVASSEQFF
V gene: TRBV9; J gene: TRBJ2-3; D gene: .; clone size: .; CDR3 DNA: TGTGCCAGCAGCGTAGATAACTGGTCCACAGATACGCAGTATTTT; CDR3 protein: CASSVDNWSTDTQYF
V gene: TRBV7-2; J gene: TRBJ1-2; D gene: TRBD1; clone size: .; CDR3 DNA: TGTGCCAGCACCCCGCCGACAGGGGGATATGGCTACACCTTC; CDR3 protein: CASTPPTGGYGYTF
V gene: TRBV27; J gene: TRBJ1-5; D gene: .; clone size: .; CDR3 DNA: TGTGCCAGCTCGCAGGGGACGGGTCAGCCCCAGCATTTT; CDR3 protein: CASSQGTGQPQHF
V gene: TRBV2; J gene: TRBJ2-1; D gene: .; clone size: .; CDR3 DNA: TGTGCCAGCAGAAAAGGGGCAGCGTCCTACAATGAGCAGTTCTTC; CDR3 protein: CASRKGAASYNEQFF
V gene: TRBV5-3; J gene: TRBJ1-5; D gene: TRBD1; clone size: .; CDR3 DNA: TGTGCCAGAAGCCAGACAGGGGATAGCAATCAGCCCCAGCATTTT; CDR3 protein: CARSQTGDSNQPQHF